This T cell receptor beta chain stems from a study of cytomegalovirus exposure and HLA in healthy donors. Method: immunoSEQ multiplex PCR; TCRdb's copy keeps in-frame clones and lacks some. The sample has 60,000 to 85,000 clones, nearly 95% seen once. After removal of 3 bases from V and 3 bases from J, the junction contained 13 bases not matched to a gene. The germline V gene has CDR1 SGHVS and CDR2 FQNEAQ. This CDR3 is built from 18 residues. The study, taken as a whole, reports: Associated with cytomegalovirus, according to the listing, were 150 to 200 TCR beta chains.

About this clone itself: As yet, its antigen is unknown.

J is TRBJ1-5 and V is TRBV7-8; 8 bases map to TRBD1. The sequenced material came from PBMCs. The sequence came from a man in his late teens or twenties in good health and CMV-seropositive. The CDR3 region is CASSFGGGQGGLNQPQHF. The CDR3 DNA reads TGTGCCAGCAGCTTCGGAGGAGGACAGGGAGGACTCAATCAGCCCCAGCATTTT.